Following are 10 T cell receptor beta chains from one sample sequenced in a study of blood T cell repertoires in COVID-19. Repertoires were generated with immunoSEQ multiplex PCR, while TCRdb's copy carries only in-frame clones and drops some. The sample yields about 39,000 clones, over 85% seen once. Sample: peripheral blood. The receptors were gathered from a human donor with active COVID-19. The donor label of this sample is uncertain.

This chain's CDR3 is CATSVGRLNQPQHF. The CDR3 nucleotides read TGTGCCACCAGTGTTGGCAGGCTAAATCAGCCCCAGCATTTT. The gene calls are TRBV15 and TRBJ1-5; unclear D gene. CDR1 is LNHNV and CDR2 is YYDKDF in the germline V gene (reference sequence). The V end lost 6 bases, the J end lost 4 bases, and 13 bases lay between the germline ends. The CDR3 totals 14 residues.

The J gene is TRBJ2-3, the V gene TRBV24-1; 8 bases line up with TRBD2. V dropped 1 base and J dropped 4; count of bases not matched to a gene: 9. Germline V gives CDR1 KGHDR, CDR2 SFDVKD. The length of the CDR3 is 17 residues. The CDR3 region is CATSDFASGSVADTQYF. The DNA of the CDR3 is TGTGCCACCAGTGATTTTGCCAGCGGGAGCGTAGCAGATACGCAGTATTTT.

The chain combines TRBV6-2 or TRBV6-3 with TRBJ1-5; D perhaps matches TRBD1 (6 bases). The CDR3 length is 17 residues. The germline V gene encodes CDR1 MNHEY and CDR2 SVGEGT. The germline V and J ends were trimmed by 6 bases and 0 bases, with 18 bases remaining between them. Here the CDR3 reads CASSMKTGPNSNQPQHF. The DNA of the CDR3 is TGTGCCAGCAGCATGAAGACAGGACCCAATAGCAATCAGCCCCAGCATTTT.

V gene TRBV3-1 (or the pseudogene TRBV3-2) combines with J gene TRBJ2-7; 10 bases line up with TRBD2. Germline V CDR1 and CDR2: LGHDT, YNNKEL (reference sequence). The V segment lost 4 bases and the J segment 12 bases; nucleotides outside the gene matches: 6. CDR3 length: 12 amino acids. The CDR3 sequence: CASSLLAGEVYF. As DNA, the CDR3 is TGTGCCAGCAGCCTTCTAGCGGGAGAAGTGTACTTC.

The rearrangement joins TRBV29-1 to TRBJ1-1; no firm D call. Germline V gene lookup returns CDR1 SQVTM and CDR2 ANQGSEA. Trimming removed 3 bases from V and 5 bases from J, with 7 bases in between. The CDR3 is 11 residues long. The CDR3 DNA follows: TGCAGCGTTGAGTCCGGGACTGAAGCTTTCTTT. Its translation is CSVESGTEAFF. Supplemented by reference TRBV29-1 and TRBJ1-1, the full variable domain reads SAVISQKPSRDICQRGTSLTIQCQVDSQVTMMFWYRQQPGQSLTLIATANQGSEATYESGFVIDKFPISRPNLTFSTLTVSNMSPEDSSIYLCSVESGTEAFFGQGTRLTVV.

The V gene is TRBV6-1, the J gene TRBJ1-1; possibly TRBD1 for D (5 bases). Trimming removed 0 bases from V and 9 bases from J, with 11 bases in between. Germline V gene sequence: CDR1 MNHNS, CDR2 SASEGT. The CDR3 runs 13 residues. The CDR3 DNA is TGTGCCAGCAGTGAAGCGCACCGGACAAAAGCTTTCTTT. Protein sequence: CASSEAHRTKAFF.

This clone was seen just once. This rearrangement joins TRBV5-1 to TRBJ2-7, with 8 bases identical to TRBD2. With V trimmed by 3 bases and J by 3 bases, 8 bases remained unmatched. The CDR3 sequence is 15 residues long. Germline V gene data show CDR1 as SGHRS and CDR2 as YFSETQ. The CDR3 loop is CASSSPGLDVYEQYF. In DNA form, the CDR3 reads TGCGCCAGCAGCTCCCCGGGACTAGATGTCTACGAGCAGTACTTC.

This clone was recorded only once. This sequence joins TRBV7-9 and TRBJ2-1; no clear D. The length of the CDR3 is 14 residues. V lost 3 bases, J lost 2 bases, and 8 bases lay in between. Germline V gene data show CDR1 as SEHNR and CDR2 as FQNEAQ (reference sequence). CDR3 in DNA: TGTGCCAGCAGCTTTCAAACACCCTACAATGAGCAGTTCTTC. Its translation is CASSFQTPYNEQFF. The variable domain in full, completed from reference TRBV7-9 and TRBJ2-1, reads DTGVSQNPRHKITKRGQNVTFRCDPISEHNRLYWYRQTLGQGPEFLTYFQNEAQLEKSRLLSDRFSAERPKGSFSTLEIQRTEQGDSAMYLCASSFQTPYNEQFFGPGTRLTVL.

The chain combines TRBV5-6 with TRBJ2-6; 10 bases agree with TRBD1. The CDR3 has 18 amino acids. The trim removed 2 bases at V and 0 bases at J, leaving 5 bases unmatched. The germline gives CDR1 SGHDT, CDR2 YYEEEE. The CDR3 region is CASSFDRGQHSGANVLTF. For the CDR3, the DNA is TGTGCCAGCAGCTTTGACAGGGGGCAGCACTCTGGGGCCAACGTCCTGACTTTC. Full variable domain (remainder filled in from reference TRBV5-6 and TRBJ2-6): DAGVTQSPTHLIKTRGQQVTLRCSPKSGHDTVSWYQQALGQGPQFIFQYYEEEERQRGNFPDRFSGHQFPNYSSELNVNALLLGDSALYLCASSFDRGQHSGANVLTFGAGSRLTVL.

The gene calls are TRBV6-5 and TRBJ2-5; the D gene is possibly TRBD1 (6 bases). CDR3 length: 13 amino acids. Germline assignment: CDR1 MNHEY and CDR2 SVGAGI. CDR3 region: CVSQGPIGETQYF. Written as DNA, the CDR3 is TGTGTTTCGCAGGGGCCCATAGGGGAGACCCAGTACTTC.